Following are 27 T cell receptor beta chains from one sample sequenced in a study of CD8+CD57+ T cells in acquired aplastic anemia (dated by TCRdb to about 2018). The sample was run on an Illumina HiSeq 2000. Genomic DNA served as template for TCR beta VDJ combination and CDR3 sequence profiling. The public reads were reanalyzed by TCRdb: fastp trimming at Q25, MiXCR alignment, in-frame beta chains only. Each entry is one CDR3 protein sequence, shown with its most common DNA and genes. Present in this sample are about 130,000 distinct CDR3 sequences, around 48% of which were seen just once. The ten top clones hold about 2.5% of the sample. The sequencing input was sorted CD4+, CD8+, or CD8+CD57+ T cells (not recorded which) from PBMCs. These receptors originate from a human donor in good health, serving as a control.

This clonotype was counted between two and nine times. The rearrangement joins TRBV29-1 to TRBJ1-2, with a possible D match to TRBD1 (6 bases). This CDR3 comprises 13 residues. CDR1 and CDR2 from the germline V gene are SQVTM and ANQGSEA. CDR3 protein: CSASPQGEEVCTF. CDR3 in DNA: TGCAGTGCTAGTCCACAGGGAGAGGAAGTCTGCACCTTC.

This clonotype was recorded many times. J is TRBJ1-1 and V is TRBV6-1; D is perhaps TRBD1 (6 bases). V was cut by 7 bases and J by 1 base, with 13 bases left in between. Germline-derived CDR1 and CDR2 are MNHNS and SASEGT. The CDR3 length is 14 residues. In nucleotides, the CDR3 is TGTGCCAGCACCGATCCGGGGGCGAACACTGAAGCTTTCTTT. This sequence encodes CASTDPGANTEAFF.

Note on this clonotype: One junction end does not reproduce the germline sequence, and a read error may be involved. The gene calls are TRBV19 and TRBJ2-5; no reliable D call. The CDR3 is made up of 15 amino acids. Germline V CDR1 and CDR2: LNHDA, SQIVND (reference sequence). The CDR3 coding sequence is TGTGCCGGTAGTTGGTCAGGAACGGTCCGAGAGACCCAGTACTTC. The encoded protein is CAGSWSGTVRETQYF.

The gene calls are TRBV2 and TRBJ2-7; either TRBD1 or TRBD2 may fit D (5 bases each). V lost 6 bases, J lost 7 bases, and 19 bases lay in between. The CDR3 length is 14 residues. Germline V gives CDR1 SNHLY, CDR2 FYNNEI. CDR3 sequence reads: CASSSWDGVGEQYF. The CDR3 region has the DNA TGTGCCAGCAGCTCCTGGGACGGGGTAGGTGAGCAGTACTTC.

J is TRBJ1-1 and V is TRBV29-1; D is undetermined. Germline CDR1 SQVTM, CDR2 ANQGSEA. Trimming took off 6 bases at V and 1 base at J, with 12 bases between the two ends. This CDR3 spans 13 amino acids. The CDR3 DNA sequence: TGCAGCGTCGCCGGACCGACGAACACTGAAGCTTTCTTT. This translates into CSVAGPTNTEAFF.

This clonotype was detected many times. The chain employs TRBV19 and TRBJ2-3; D remains ambiguous. The CDR3 consists of 13 residues. CDR1 is LNHDA and CDR2 is SQIVND in the germline V gene (reference sequence). V was cut by 3 bases and J by 6 bases, with 10 bases left in between. Written as DNA, the CDR3 is TGTGCCAGTAGTATCGCCTTCCGGGATACGCAGTATTTT. This gives the protein CASSIAFRDTQYF.

The chain uses TRBV7-3 and TRBJ2-7; 7 bases fit TRBD1. Gene TRBJ2-5 matches the end of the DNA better, so the J call may be wrong. There are 15 residues in the CDR3. CDR1 and CDR2 from the germline V gene are SGHTA and FQGTGA. The CDR3 is CASSSGTAPQETQYF. CDR3 nucleotide sequence: TGTGCCAGCAGCTCCGGGACAGCACCCCAAGAGACCCAGTACTTC.

This clonotype was observed a few times. One end of the junction varies from germline; a read error may be responsible. The rearrangement joins TRBV10-3 to TRBJ1-4; D is possibly TRBD1 (6 bases). The CDR3 is made up of 14 amino acids. The germline V gene encodes CDR1 ENHRY and CDR2 SYGVKD. CDR3 DNA sequence: TGTGCCAGCAGTGAGGGGGCAACTAATGAAAAACTGTTTTTT. It is translated as CASSEGATNEKLFF.

The chain employs TRBV24-1 and TRBJ2-3, with 15 nucleotides matching TRBD2. The germline V gene has CDR1 KGHDR and CDR2 SFDVKD. After removal of 4 bases from V and 0 bases from J, the junction contained 10 bases not matched to a gene. This CDR3 region has 20 residues. CDR3 bases: TGTGCCACCAGTGAGAAACCGGGACTAGCGGGGGGTACTAGCACAGATACGCAGTATTTT. Protein product: CATSEKPGLAGGTSTDTQYF.

V and J are TRBV5-4 and TRBJ2-3; D is possibly TRBD1 (5 bases). V lost 1 base to trimming and J lost 2 bases, with 11 bases between them. Germline V gene data show CDR1 as SGHNT and CDR2 as YYREEE (reference sequence). This CDR3 is built from 15 residues. CDR3 DNA sequence: TGTGCCAGCAGCTTGCTTACAGGAAACACAGATACGCAGTATTTT. Its translation: CASSLLTGNTDTQYF.

This clonotype was seen more than once but under ten times. The chain joins TRBV2 to TRBJ2-7, with TRBD1 matching over 10 bases. The CDR3 loop spans 15 amino acids. J was trimmed by 5 bases and V by 2 bases; bases with no gene match: 6. Germline loops: CDR1 SNHLY, CDR2 FYNNEI. CDR3 DNA sequence: TGTGCCAGCAGTGAACCCGGACAGGGGGAAAACGAGCAGTACTTC. This sequence encodes CASSEPGQGENEQYF.

In regard to this clonotype: The germline gene is not matched at one end of the junction; a read error may be the cause. The V and J genes are TRBV7-6 and TRBJ2-3; no firm D call. The CDR3 is 14 residues long. Germline V CDR1 and CDR2: SGHVS, FNYEAQ. The CDR3 spells CASSSRLNTDTQYF. As DNA, the CDR3 is TGTGCTAGCAGCTCCCGACTTAACACAGATACGCAGTATTTT.

The gene calls are TRBV20-1 and TRBJ2-1; 7 nucleotides align to TRBD2. This CDR3 contains 15 residues. The V and J ends lost 0 bases and 4 bases, in that order; junction bases with no gene match: 6. CDR1 is DFQATT and CDR2 is SNEGSKA in the germline V gene (reference sequence). In DNA, the CDR3 is TGCAGTGCTAGAGACGGGGACTACGAATACAATGAGCAGTTCTTC. This gives the protein CSARDGDYEYNEQFF.

The V and J genes are TRBV5-1 and TRBJ2-7; D perhaps matches TRBD1 (6 bases). Trimming shortened V by 3 bases and J by 5 bases, and 18 bases separated the two germline ends. CDR1 SGHRS and CDR2 YFSETQ come from the germline V gene. The CDR3 totals 15 residues. This CDR3 reads CASSSHPSRGHEQYF. CDR3 sequence (DNA): TGCGCCAGCAGCTCACACCCAAGCAGGGGCCACGAGCAGTACTTC. Drawing the rest from reference TRBV5-1 and TRBJ2-7, the complete variable domain is KAGVTQTPRYLIKTRGQQVTLSCSPISGHRSVSWYQQTPGQGLQFLFEYFSETQRNKGNFPGRFSGRQFSNSRSEMNVSTLELGDSALYLCASSSHPSRGHEQYFGPGTRLTVT.

This clonotype was seen more than once but under ten times. The rearrangement uses TRBV15 and TRBJ1-6; the D gene is possibly TRBD1 (5 bases). The V gene's germline CDR1 is LNHNV and CDR2 YYDKDF (reference sequence). The length of the CDR3 is 13 residues. With 5 bases removed from V and 10 bases from J, the gap between germline ends came to 12 bases. CDR3 sequence: CATSPRTFSPLHF. CDR3 nucleotide sequence: TGTGCCACCAGCCCCCGGACATTCTCACCCCTCCACTTT.

The V call is TRBV5-2, the J call TRBJ2-2; the table's D gene call, TRBD1, was not cross checked with the DNA. TRBV5-2 is a pseudogene. CDR3 length: 16 amino acids. DNA for the CDR3: TGTGCCAGCAGCTCCAGGGCAGGGGAGAGCACCGGGGAGCTGTTTTTT. It codes for CASSSRAGESTGELFF.

The chain employs TRBV20-1 and TRBJ2-3, with 12 positions matching TRBD2. This CDR3 contains 14 residues. With 6 bases clipped from V and 5 bases from J, the junction kept 6 bases outside the gene matches. Germline V gene lookup returns CDR1 DFQATT and CDR2 SNEGSKA (reference sequence). Here the CDR3 DNA reads TGCAGTGCCTTGACTAGCGGGAGTTTAGATACGCAGTATTTT. Translating it yields CSALTSGSLDTQYF.

The chain is built from TRBV5-6 and TRBJ1-2, with 9 bases lining up with TRBD1. The CDR3 contains 13 residues. Germline V CDR1 and CDR2: SGHDT, YYEEEE. V dropped 6 bases and J dropped 6; count of bases not matched to a gene: 6. Written as DNA, the CDR3 is TGTGCCAGCACCCAACAGGGGGCAGATGGCTACACCTTC. Its translation: CASTQQGADGYTF.

V and J are TRBV2 and TRBJ2-3; a possible D gene is TRBD2 (6 bases). Per the germline V gene, CDR1 is SNHLY and CDR2 is FYNNEI. Between the trimmed V and J ends, which lost 6 bases and 4 bases, there was a span of 17 bases. The length of the CDR3 is 15 residues. The CDR3 sequence is CASRQLWGDADTQYF. CDR3 in DNA: TGTGCCAGCAGACAACTTTGGGGGGACGCAGATACGCAGTATTTT.

This clonotype has just a few counts. This chain connects TRBV11-1 to TRBJ2-3; TRBD1 matches 12 bases. The CDR3 runs 20 residues. Germline CDR1 and CDR2: SGHAT and FQDESV (reference sequence). The V segment lost 0 bases and the J segment 3 bases; nucleotides outside the gene matches: 13. CDR3 nucleotides: TGTGCCAGCAGCTTAGCCCTAGGGACAGGGGGCAATTTGGAAACAGATACGCAGTATTTT. It yields the protein CASSLALGTGGNLETDTQYF.

The chain recombines TRBV11-2 with TRBJ1-2; D possibly corresponds to TRBD1 (5 bases). CDR1 SGHAT and CDR2 FQNNGV come from the germline V gene. The CDR3 sequence is 17 residues long. V lost 4 bases to trimming and J lost 5 bases, with 23 bases between them. The CDR3, as DNA: TGTGCCAGCAGCTCCAGAGGGGCGGGTCAGGCTTCTTATGGCTACACCTTC. Translation gives CASSSRGAGQASYGYTF.

The chain employs TRBV20-1 and TRBJ2-7; 8 nucleotides align to TRBD1. The V gene's germline CDR1 is DFQATT and CDR2 SNEGSKA (reference sequence). Trimming removed 4 bases from V and 0 bases from J; junction bases left unmatched: 5. The CDR3 covers 14 residues. CDR3 sequence: CSATGQAPSYEQYF. The CDR3, as DNA: TGCAGTGCTACGGGACAGGCGCCCTCCTACGAGCAGTACTTC.

V and J are TRBV7-3 and TRBJ2-3; 8 bases match TRBD2. V lost 5 bases, J lost 5 bases, and 9 bases stayed unmatched. The CDR3 contains 15 residues. Germline V lookup: CDR1 SGHTA, CDR2 FQGTGA. DNA for the CDR3: TGTGCCAGCAGCCCCCTAGCGGGTGGTATAGATACGCAGTATTTT. This encodes CASSPLAGGIDTQYF.

This clonotype was seen repeatedly, ten times or more. This chain uses TRBV6-6 with TRBJ1-3; 7 bases line up with TRBD1. The CDR3 contains 17 residues. J lost 1 base, V lost 5 bases, and 11 bases had no gene match. CDR1 and CDR2 from the germline V gene are MNHNY and SVGAGI (reference sequence). CDR3 amino acids: CASSHRGGKGSGNTIYF. The CDR3 region has the DNA TGTGCCAGCAGTCACAGGGGAGGCAAAGGATCTGGAAACACCATATATTTT.

This sequence joins TRBV18 and TRBJ2-1; tentative D call: TRBD1 (6 bases). This CDR3 comprises 16 residues. V gave up 5 bases and J gave up 0 bases, with 14 bases separating them. Germline lookup yields CDR1 KGHSH and CDR2 LQKENI. The CDR3 DNA reads TGTGCCAGCTCAGCCGACGGGACAAACTCCTACAATGAGCAGTTCTTC. It encodes CASSADGTNSYNEQFF.

The chain uses TRBV25-1 and TRBJ1-6; 9 positions match TRBD1. This CDR3 has 15 amino acids. J lost 5 bases, V lost 1 base, and 0 bases had no gene match. Germline V CDR1 and CDR2: MGHDK, SYGVNS. The CDR3 sequence is CASSEWTGDNSPLHF. CDR3 sequence (DNA): TGTGCCAGCAGTGAATGGACAGGGGATAATTCACCCCTCCACTTT.

There are a few counts of this clonotype. The chain carries TRBV11-1 and TRBJ2-1, with TRBD2 identical over 7 bases. V dropped 4 bases and J dropped 6; count of bases not matched to a gene: 12. Germline-derived CDR1 and CDR2 are SGHAT and FQDESV (reference sequence). The length of the CDR3 is 16 residues. CDR3 coding DNA: TGTGCCAGCAGCTCTAGGGACTACCGGGCCAGCAATGAGCAGTTCTTC. It specifies CASSSRDYRASNEQFF.